This T cell receptor beta chain was sequenced during a study of vaccination effects on CD4 cells after COVID-19. Whole-study context: The vaccine given was either BNT162b2 or mRNA-1273, in two doses. Study-wide results and limits: Late after vaccination, infection- and vaccine-induced clones showed marked clonal contraction.

In regard to this clone: Its antigen is not identified.

V was shortened by 4 bases and J by 4 bases, with 14 bases between the two germline ends. CDR3 length equals 14 residues. Germline V gene data show CDR1 as SGHTS and CDR2 as YDEGEE. Some clones are missing from TCRdb's copy, which holds only in-frame ones; the method was immunoSEQ multiplex PCR. The sample lists 30,000 to 45,000 clones, around 70% occurring once. Using viral peptide pools, the ViraFEST assay grew out antigen-specific CD4+ T cells prior to sequencing. The authors isolated CD4+ T cells after more than eight days of culture. Sometime from March through December 2020, the person acquired a SARS-CoV-2 infection that PCR confirmed.

The sequence derives from a human donor who had a prior SARS-CoV-2 infection. The chain links TRBV5-8 to TRBJ2-5; maybe TRBD1 (8 bases). Here the sequenced sample was CD4+ T cells from PBMCs cultured with HCoV-NL63 spike peptides, taken before COVID-19 vaccination. The CDR3 loop is CASSLTGEGETQYF. The CDR3 DNA sequence: TGTGCCAGCAGCCTGACAGGGGAGGGAGAGACCCAGTACTTC. The full variable domain, completed using reference TRBV5-8 and TRBJ2-5, is EAGVTQSPTHLIKTRGQQATLRCSPISGHTSVYWYQQALGLGLQFLLWYDEGEERNRGNFPPRFSGRQFPNYSSELNVNALELEDSALYLCASSLTGEGETQYFGPGTRLLVL.